This entry lists 27 T cell receptor beta chains sequenced from one sample in a study of blood T cell repertoires in COVID-19. Sequencing was performed with immunoSEQ multiplex PCR; in TCRdb, only in-frame clones are kept and a portion is missing. The data contain 350,000 or so clones, 90% of them seen just once; the ten biggest clones take up about 6.8%. The sample was peripheral blood. These TCRs come from a man aged 18-30 years with active or convalescent COVID-19.

The chain couples TRBV3-1 (or the pseudogene TRBV3-2) to TRBJ2-5; 9 positions agree with TRBD2. In germline, CDR1 is LGHDT, CDR2 YNNKEL (reference sequence). Unmatched junction bases numbered 19, after V lost 6 bases and J lost 5 bases. CDR3 length equals 18 residues. This CDR3 reads CASRKSEISSGTWETQYF. CDR3 DNA: TGTGCCAGCAGAAAAAGCGAAATATCTAGCGGGACGTGGGAGACCCAGTACTTC.

V gene TRBV7-8 combines with J gene TRBJ2-7, with 7 nucleotides matching TRBD1. This CDR3 is built from 14 residues. Germline assignment: CDR1 SGHVS and CDR2 FQNEAQ. Trimming removed 7 bases from V and 3 bases from J; junction bases left unmatched: 9. The CDR3 DNA sequence: TGTGCCAGCAACCCCGGGACAGATCTCTACGAGCAGTACTTC. It specifies CASNPGTDLYEQYF.

This chain links TRBV28 with TRBJ1-5; D gene unclear. Germline V CDR1 and CDR2: MDHEN, SYDVKM. The CDR3 sequence is 12 residues long. V lost 7 bases, J lost 6 bases, and 10 bases lay in between. The CDR3 here is CASTILSQPQHF. The CDR3 region has the DNA TGTGCCAGCACCATTCTGAGTCAGCCCCAGCATTTT.

The gene calls are TRBV5-6 and TRBJ2-7; possible D gene TRBD2, 5 bases. The ends were cut back, 0 bases at V and 3 bases at J, with 7 bases in the middle. Germline V gives CDR1 SGHDT, CDR2 YYEEEE. The CDR3 covers 13 residues. Here the CDR3 DNA reads TGTGCCAGCAGCTTGGCCGGACTCTACGAGCAGTACTTC. Translating it yields CASSLAGLYEQYF.

This clone has only one observation. The chain combines TRBV7-9 with TRBJ1-2; D unclear. V dropped 5 bases and J dropped 4 bases, with 17 bases sitting between them. This CDR3 is built from 15 residues. The germline V gene has CDR1 SEHNR and CDR2 FQNEAQ (reference sequence). CDR3 sequence reads: CASSQSAGESYGYTF. CDR3 in DNA: TGTGCCAGCAGCCAAAGCGCCGGGGAGAGCTATGGCTACACCTTC.

The J gene is TRBJ2-5, the V gene TRBV14; 7 bases are a match to TRBD1. Unmatched junction bases numbered 3, after V lost 4 bases and J lost 4 bases. This CDR3 region has 13 residues. Germline assignment: CDR1 SGHDN and CDR2 FVKESK. For the CDR3, the DNA is TGTGCCAGCAGCCTATACAGGGGAGAGACCCAGTACTTC. This codes for CASSLYRGETQYF.

V gene TRBV4-2 combines with J gene TRBJ1-2, with D maybe TRBD1 (5 bases). CDR1 LGHNA and CDR2 YNFKEQ come from the germline V gene. V was clipped by 6 bases and J by 4 bases, with 24 bases between them. The length of the CDR3 is 17 residues. The CDR3 DNA reads as TGTGCCAGCAGGGGGCTTGTAAGTCAGGCCTCACCCTATGGCTACACCTTC. Amino acid sequence: CASRGLVSQASPYGYTF.

The V call is TRBV3-1 (or the pseudogene TRBV3-2), the J call TRBJ2-5, with 8 bases that match TRBD2. Looked up from germline, CDR1 is LGHDT and CDR2 is YNNKEL (reference sequence). V was clipped by 5 bases and J by 2 bases; unmatched bases: 4. This CDR3 spans 14 amino acids. The CDR3 DNA reads as TGTGCCAGCAGCTTAGCGGGGACTCAAGAGACCCAGTACTTC. Protein product: CASSLAGTQETQYF.

This chain links TRBV5-4 with TRBJ2-4; D is unclear. This CDR3 is 14 amino acids long. Trimming left V 0 bases short and J 3 bases short, with 7 bases between. Per the germline V gene, CDR1 is SGHNT and CDR2 is YYREEE (reference sequence). CDR3 bases: TGTGCCAGCAGCTTGGGTTTAGACAAAAACATTCAGTACTTC. It specifies CASSLGLDKNIQYF. Full variable domain (outside the CDR3, taken from reference TRBV5-4 and TRBJ2-4): ETGVTQSPTHLIKTRGQQVTLRCSSQSGHNTVSWYQQALGQGPQFIFQYYREEENGRGNFPPRFSGLQFPNYSSELNVNALELDDSALYLCASSLGLDKNIQYFGAGTRLSVL.

This clone was observed a handful of times. The chain is built from TRBV7-2 and TRBJ2-5; TRBD2 agrees at 11 bases. V was clipped by 5 bases and J by 5 bases; unmatched bases: 7. The CDR3 has 15 amino acids. Per germline, CDR1 SGHTA and CDR2 FQGNSA. Here the CDR3 DNA reads TGTGCCAGCAGCACCCTAGCGGGGGGAGCGGAGACCCAGTACTTC. Translating gives CASSTLAGGAETQYF.

V is TRBV5-6 and J is TRBJ2-7; a possible D gene is TRBD1 (6 bases). Germline V gene sequence: CDR1 SGHDT, CDR2 YYEEEE. V lost 2 bases and J 2 bases, leaving 14 bases between the germline ends. There are 15 residues in the CDR3. CDR3 in DNA: TGTGCCAGCAGCTTCGGACAGACCGGCCCCTACGAGCAGTACTTC. It encodes CASSFGQTGPYEQYF.

The rearrangement links TRBV9 to TRBJ1-2; 9 bases map to TRBD1. The CDR3 covers 15 residues. Germline V lookup: CDR1 SGDLS, CDR2 YYNGEE. With 0 bases clipped from V and 8 bases from J, the junction kept 8 bases outside the gene matches. The DNA for the CDR3 is TGTGCCAGCAGCGTAGTCCCGGGACAGGGTCTGGGCTACACCTTC. It is translated as CASSVVPGQGLGYTF.

The chain couples TRBV2 to TRBJ2-3; D remains unclear. Germline V gene data show CDR1 as SNHLY and CDR2 as FYNNEI. CDR3 length: 11 amino acids. The V and J ends lost 6 bases and 4 bases respectively, with 5 bases between them. Here the CDR3 reads CASRLSDTQYF. CDR3 DNA sequence: TGTGCCAGCAGGCTATCAGATACGCAGTATTTT.

The rearrangement uses TRBV29-1 and TRBJ2-7; 9 bases align to TRBD2. The V segment lost 4 bases and the J segment 3 bases; nucleotides outside the gene matches: 7. This CDR3 comprises 14 residues. Germline CDR1 and CDR2: SQVTM and ANQGSEA. The CDR3 DNA sequence: TGCAGCGTTGGATCTAGCGGGAACATCTACGAGCAGTACTTC. Encoded protein: CSVGSSGNIYEQYF.

The rearrangement uses TRBV7-8 and TRBJ2-7; TRBD2 might be the D (6 bases). This CDR3 has 14 amino acids. With 4 bases removed from V and 3 bases from J, the gap between germline ends came to 13 bases. Germline V CDR1 and CDR2: SGHVS, FQNEAQ. As DNA, the CDR3 is TGTGCCAGCAGCTCACGTCCCGGGAGCTACGAGCAGTACTTC. Translated, it gives CASSSRPGSYEQYF.

This rearrangement joins TRBV27 to TRBJ1-3, with TRBD1 as a possible D gene (6 bases). This CDR3 contains 17 residues. Looked up from germline, CDR1 is MNHEY and CDR2 is SMNVEV (reference sequence). Trimming took off 5 bases at V and 0 bases at J, with 17 bases between the two ends. CDR3 loop: CASSPFPDRRSGNTIYF. The DNA for the CDR3 is TGTGCCAGCAGTCCCTTCCCGGACAGACGCTCTGGAAACACCATATATTTT.

V and J are TRBV2 and TRBJ2-7, with 7 bases fitting TRBD1. The J segment lost 2 bases and the V segment lost 8 bases, leaving 9 bases of the junction unmatched. The V gene's germline CDR1 is SNHLY and CDR2 FYNNEI. The CDR3 runs 14 residues. The CDR3: CASEQPGTAYEQYF. The CDR3 coding sequence is TGTGCCAGCGAACAGCCCGGGACAGCCTACGAGCAGTACTTC.

V usage is TRBV5-1 and J usage is TRBJ1-1, with a possible D match to TRBD1 (6 bases). CDR1 is SGHRS, CDR2 YFSETQ, per germline. V was trimmed by 2 bases and J by 1 base, leaving 12 bases between them. The CDR3 has 15 amino acids. The CDR3 sequence is CASSFDQGRNTEAFF. CDR3 DNA: TGCGCCAGCAGCTTCGATCAGGGGAGGAACACTGAAGCTTTCTTT.

In nucleotides, the CDR3 is TGTGCCAGCAGCTTAGGTCAGGGGTGGAGAACCGGGGAGCTGTTTTTT. It yields the protein CASSLGQGWRTGELFF. The V gene is TRBV5-5, the J gene TRBJ2-2; a weak D match, TRBD1 (6 bases). V was trimmed by 2 bases and J by 5 bases, leaving 16 bases between them. The CDR3 sequence is 16 residues long. The germline gives CDR1 SGHKS, CDR2 YYEKEE (reference sequence). Drawing the rest from reference TRBV5-5 and TRBJ2-2, the complete variable domain is DAGVTQSPTHLIKTRGQQVTLRCSPISGHKSVSWYQQVLGQGPQFIFQYYEKEERGRGNFPDRFSARQFPNYSSELNVNALLLGDSALYLCASSLGQGWRTGELFFGEGSRLTVL.

The chain joins TRBV7-7 to TRBJ2-5; a weak D match, TRBD2 (5 bases). CDR1 SSHAT and CDR2 FNYEAQ come from the germline V gene (reference sequence). V dropped 1 base and J dropped 0 bases, with 9 bases sitting between them. The CDR3 spans 15 residues. The CDR3 coding sequence is TGTGCCAGCAGCTTAGGCCTCGGGGACCAAGAGACCCAGTACTTC. As protein: CASSLGLGDQETQYF. The full variable domain, rest sourced from reference TRBV7-7 and TRBJ2-5, is GAGVSQSPRYKVTKRGQDVTLRCDPISSHATLYWYQQALGQGPEFLTYFNYEAQPDKSGLPSDRFSAERPEGSISTLTIQRTEQRDSAMYRCASSLGLGDQETQYFGPGTRLLVL.

The chain employs TRBV28 and TRBJ2-7; D may be TRBD2 (5 bases). The V gene's germline CDR1 is MDHEN and CDR2 SYDVKM. This CDR3 region has 14 residues. The V gene lost 1 base and the J gene lost 4 bases, with 11 bases spanning the gap. DNA of the CDR3: TGTGCCAGCAGTTTATTTCGGGGATCTTACGAGCAGTACTTC. Translation gives CASSLFRGSYEQYF.

The J gene is TRBJ1-5, the V gene TRBV19; tentatively, D is TRBD1 (5 bases). Germline loops: CDR1 LNHDA, CDR2 SQIVND (reference sequence). The CDR3 is 15 residues long. V was trimmed by 3 bases and J by 1 base, leaving 10 bases between them. The CDR3 region has the DNA TGTGCCAGTAGTATGGAAGGACACAGCAATCAGCCCCAGCATTTT. It codes for CASSMEGHSNQPQHF.

V usage is TRBV7-9 and J usage is TRBJ1-2; D remains ambiguous. This CDR3 is 13 amino acids long. V lost 1 base and J lost 8, with 11 bases in between. Germline V gene lookup returns CDR1 SEHNR and CDR2 FQNEAQ (reference sequence). The CDR3 DNA reads as TGTGCCAGCAGCTTAGTTGGGTTCGGGGGCTACACCTTC. Its translation is CASSLVGFGGYTF.

V usage is TRBV7-8 and J usage is TRBJ2-3, with 15 bases aligning to TRBD2. CDR3 length: 20 residues. J gave up 2 bases and V 0 bases, and 9 bases lay outside the gene matches. Per germline, CDR1 SGHVS and CDR2 FQNEAQ. CDR3 protein: CASSLARTSGGADYTDTQYF. CDR3 nucleotide sequence: TGTGCCAGCAGCTTAGCTAGGACTAGCGGGGGGGCCGACTACACAGATACGCAGTATTTT.

The chain couples TRBV27 to TRBJ2-7, with 7 bases fitting TRBD1. Per the germline V gene, CDR1 is MNHEY and CDR2 is SMNVEV (reference sequence). The CDR3 has 14 amino acids. With 3 bases clipped from V and 7 bases from J, the junction kept 9 bases outside the gene matches. CDR3 DNA: TGTGCCAGCAGTTTTCGTCCCCAGACAGGGGAGCAGTACTTC. Translation gives CASSFRPQTGEQYF.

The genes are TRBV14 and TRBJ2-5; a possible D gene is TRBD1 (5 bases). Deletions cut 2 bases from V and 7 bases from J, with 11 bases between. Germline V gene sequence: CDR1 SGHDN, CDR2 FVKESK. This CDR3 region has 13 residues. This chain's CDR3 is CASSQLQGATQYF. The CDR3 region has the DNA TGTGCCAGCAGCCAACTGCAAGGGGCGACCCAGTACTTC.

This clone appeared a few times. The rearrangement links TRBV7-6 to TRBJ1-2, with 7 bases identical to TRBD1. Germline CDR1 and CDR2: SGHVS and FNYEAQ. V lost 8 bases, J lost 2 bases, and 8 bases stayed unmatched. The CDR3 runs 14 residues. The CDR3 DNA sequence: TGTGCCAGCTCTCCGGGACAGCTAAACTATGGCTACACCTTC. Its protein product is CASSPGQLNYGYTF. The variable domain in full, with the rest retrieved from reference TRBV7-6 and TRBJ1-2, is GAGVSQSPRYKVTKRGQDVALRCDPISGHVSLYWYRQALGQGPEFLTYFNYEAQQDKSGLPNDRFSAERPEGSISTLTIQRTEQRDSAMYRCASSPGQLNYGYTFGSGTRLTVV.